This T cell receptor beta chain was retrieved from a study of read filtering for tumor transcriptome and immune sequencing. Study overall: Whole-transcriptome libraries were prepared after DNase treatment.

This clonotype was detected ten times or more. As yet, its antigen is unknown. Study-wide results and limits: The sorted CD138-negative fraction was a mixed bone marrow immune population, not purified T cells. IR-seq captured clonotypes deeper and more reliably than RNA-seq.

Molecular barcoded adaptors covering alpha/delta and beta/gamma chains were used on approximately 440 ng RNA. TCRdb analysed the reads with MiXCR anew, one entry per CDR3 protein. The sample shows 100,000 to 150,000 distinct CDR3 sequences, 10% to 15% of them seen only once. The CDR3 is 15 amino acids. Trimming at V came to 5 bases and at J to 1 base, leaving 8 bases not matched to a gene. Germline V gene sequence: CDR1 LNHDA, CDR2 SQIVND (reference sequence). The origin of this receptor is a donor aged 40 or older with multiple myeloma. The V and J genes are TRBV19 and TRBJ2-7; 7 nucleotides align to TRBD1. The sequencing input was a population of CD138-negative cells sorted from bone marrow. The CDR3 DNA reads as TGTGCCAGTAGTCAACAGTCGACAGGGTCCTACGAGCAGTACTTC. It specifies CASSQQSTGSYEQYF.